There are a few counts of the clone carrying this T cell receptor (beta chain). Its target is unknown. Per the germline V gene, CDR1 is SEHNR and CDR2 is FQNEAQ (reference sequence). The CDR3 is made up of 13 amino acids. V gave up 10 bases and J gave up 7 bases, with 16 bases separating them. This specimen belongs to a study of T cell responses to AZD1222 COVID-19 vaccine. About the research overall: Some second doses came at about 4 weeks and others at about 12 weeks; these were pooled.

Method: immunoSEQ multiplex PCR; TCRdb's copy keeps in-frame clones and lacks some. Seen here are 90,000 to 120,000 clones, around 89% observed once, and the top ten hold about 7%. Study-wide findings and caveats: In all cases, repertoires were sampled only after the peak T cell response. Baseline seropositivity characterized only six or seven AZD1222 recipients.

Material: peripheral blood, obtained on day 0 of AZD1222 vaccination. This chain connects TRBV7-9 to TRBJ2-2; D is unresolved. The TCR originated in an adult in good health. Here the CDR3 reads CANPPARDGELFF. The DNA of the CDR3 is TGTGCCAACCCCCCAGCTAGGGACGGGGAGCTGTTTTTT.